This T cell receptor beta chain is from a study of OX40 agonist ivuxolimab in advanced cancers. Profiled with immunoSEQ multiplex PCR; TCRdb holds only in-frame clones, not every one. The sample contains 50,000 to 80,000 clones, 75% to 95% of which appear only once. The CDR3 is 14 amino acids. V trimming: 4 bases; J trimming: 5 bases; junction bases outside the gene matches: 8. Germline V gene data show CDR1 as SGHRS and CDR2 as YFSETQ. This TCR derives from an adult with an advanced solid tumor such as melanoma, head and neck, liver or kidney cancer. V is TRBV5-1 and J is TRBJ2-5, with 7 bases fitting TRBD1. The sample was CD4+ or CD8+ T cells sorted from blood, taken in a trial of the OX40 agonist ivuxolimab. The CDR3 DNA is TGCGCCAGCAGCCCACAGGGGTGGGTGGAGACCCAGTACTTC. As protein: CASSPQGWVETQYF.